This T cell receptor beta chain appears in the sequencing data of a study of graft-versus-host responses after intestinal transplantation. Study-wide results and caveats: Analysis identified GvH clones in recipient marrow, with some appearing first in ileum or blood.

TCRdb keeps only in-frame clones here, not all; method: immunoSEQ multiplex PCR. Altogether over 80,000 clones are present, 91% being singletons, with the ten largest covering roughly 0.2%. To note about this clone: Its specificity is not known.

Germline V lookup: CDR1 SGHVS, CDR2 FNYEAQ. The CDR3 is 16 amino acids. V was pared by 5 bases and J by 6 bases, with 6 bases of the junction left unmatched. The V and J genes are TRBV7-6 and TRBJ2-2, with TRBD2 identical over 13 bases. The specimen comprised unstimulated CD4+ T cells sorted from spleen or lymph node cells, sampled before transplant. The sequence came from a human donor who was the organ donor for an intestinal transplant. The CDR3 region is CASSRLTSGGPGELFF. The DNA for the CDR3 is TGTGCCAGCAGCCGGCTGACTAGCGGGGGGCCCGGGGAGCTGTTTTTT.